The next 17 T cell receptor beta chains were all read from a single sample in a study of radiotherapy plus CTLA-4 blockade in lung cancer. TCRdb keeps only in-frame clones here, not all; method: immunoSEQ multiplex PCR. Of 45,000 or so clones in the sample, roughly four fifths were seen once. The sequencing used peripheral blood, collected from a patient treated with radiotherapy plus ipilimumab. These receptors all come from a human donor with non-small cell lung cancer who had stable disease on radiotherapy plus ipilimumab.

The J gene is TRBJ1-1, the V gene TRBV6-1; weak D call: TRBD1 (5 bases). Germline V gene lookup returns CDR1 MNHNS and CDR2 SASEGT. With 5 bases removed from V and 6 bases from J, the gap between germline ends came to 10 bases. CDR3 length: 12 amino acids. The CDR3 DNA reads TGTGCCAGCAGTTTGGACACGGCTGAAGCTTTCTTT. This translates into CASSLDTAEAFF.

J is TRBJ2-5 and V is TRBV5-1; 8 bases are a match to TRBD2. The CDR3 runs to 14 residues. Looked up from germline, CDR1 is SGHRS and CDR2 is YFSETQ. V was clipped by 4 bases and J by 2 bases; unmatched bases: 4. CDR3 sequence (DNA): TGCGCCAGCAGCACGGGGGGGCAACAAGAGACCCAGTACTTC. Translated, it gives CASSTGGQQETQYF.

The V gene is TRBV7-2, the J gene TRBJ2-5, with 8 bases fitting TRBD1. The CDR3 sequence is 16 residues long. V lost 2 bases to trimming and J lost 4 bases; unmatched junction nucleotides: 9. Germline V gene lookup returns CDR1 SGHTA and CDR2 FQGNSA. In DNA, the CDR3 is TGTGCCAGCAGCTTAAGTGGGCAGGGGGCAATAGAGACCCAGTACTTC. This codes for CASSLSGQGAIETQYF.

This clone was recorded many times. The chain joins TRBV4-2 to TRBJ1-2; D uncertain. V lost 1 base and J lost 3, with 9 bases in between. Germline CDR1 and CDR2: LGHNA and YNFKEQ. The CDR3 consists of 14 residues. Here the CDR3 reads CASSQVSSYYGYTF. DNA for the CDR3: TGTGCCAGCAGCCAAGTCTCGAGTTACTATGGCTACACCTTC.

The V and J genes are TRBV5-6 and TRBJ2-3; 7 nucleotides line up with TRBD2. CDR3 length equals 13 residues. The germline gives CDR1 SGHDT, CDR2 YYEEEE. The V and J ends lost 6 bases and 6 bases, in that order; junction bases with no gene match: 7. The CDR3 DNA reads TGTGCCAGCACCATGGGGGGGGTGGATACGCAGTATTTT. Its translation: CASTMGGVDTQYF.

This clone is a singleton in its sample. The genes are TRBV29-1 and TRBJ1-4; tentatively, D is TRBD1 (6 bases). This CDR3 comprises 14 residues. In germline, CDR1 is SQVTM, CDR2 ANQGSEA. V lost 3 bases to trimming and J lost 7 bases, with 15 bases between them. The CDR3 bases are TGCAGCGTTGAGTCATTAGGGGGGGGTGAAAAACTGTTTTTT. It translates to CSVESLGGGEKLFF.

The chain uses TRBV28 and TRBJ1-2; 9 nucleotides agree with TRBD1. There are 17 residues in the CDR3. CDR1 is MDHEN and CDR2 is SYDVKM in the germline V gene. The ends lost 3 bases at V and 4 bases at J; junction bases unmatched: 12. This chain's CDR3 is CASSLLEAPGQGYGYTF. In DNA, the CDR3 is TGTGCCAGCAGTTTGCTTGAAGCCCCGGGACAGGGCTATGGCTACACCTTC.

V gene TRBV6-1 combines with J gene TRBJ1-3; a possible D gene is TRBD1 (6 bases). The CDR3 length is 14 residues. CDR1 is MNHNS, CDR2 SASEGT, per germline. The V end was cut by 5 bases, the J end by 8 bases, with 16 bases between. The CDR3 sequence: CASSQSGQSHTIYF. In nucleotides, the CDR3 is TGTGCCAGCAGTCAGAGCGGACAGTCCCACACCATATATTTT.

The chain carries TRBV12-5 and TRBJ2-5, with D possibly TRBD1 on 6 matching bases. Germline CDR1 reads LGHNT; CDR2 reads FRNRAP. V gave up 7 bases and J gave up 0 bases, with 12 bases separating them. The CDR3 totals 14 residues. CDR3 nucleotides: TGTGCTAGTGCCCTCCAGGGGTACCAAGAGACCCAGTACTTC. This translates into CASALQGYQETQYF.

This clone occurred once. CDR3 nucleotides: TGTGCCAGCAGCACCCACCAGACAGGGAACACTGAAGCTTTCTTT. It translates to CASSTHQTGNTEAFF. V usage is TRBV7-8 and J usage is TRBJ1-1, with a possible D match to TRBD1 (6 bases). CDR1 SGHVS and CDR2 FQNEAQ come from the germline V gene. The CDR3 contains 15 residues. V was shortened by 5 bases and J by 1 base, with 14 bases between the two germline ends.

A few counts support this clone. This sequence joins TRBV10-1 and TRBJ2-7; D may be TRBD1 or TRBD2 (5 bases each). This CDR3 has 13 residues. The V gene's germline CDR1 is WNHNN and CDR2 SYGVQD (reference sequence). The V end lost 4 bases, the J end lost 4 bases, and 11 bases lay between the germline ends. The CDR3 bases are TGCGCCAGCAGTGCCTCCGAGGGGTACGAGCAGTACTTC. This encodes CASSASEGYEQYF.

V usage is TRBV5-1 and J usage is TRBJ2-2; 8 bases are a match to TRBD1. The germline V gene encodes CDR1 SGHRS and CDR2 YFSETQ. Germline trimming cut 5 bases from V and 2 bases from J; bases unmatched to any gene: 5. The CDR3 covers 15 residues. The DNA of the CDR3 is TGCGCCAGCAGTAGGCAGGGGGCAAACACCGGGGAGCTGTTTTTT. Its protein is CASSRQGANTGELFF.

This chain uses TRBV11-2 with TRBJ2-1; TRBD1 agrees at 12 bases. Germline-derived CDR1 and CDR2 are SGHAT and FQNNGV. This CDR3 has 15 amino acids. The V gene end was trimmed by 5 bases and the J gene end by 6 bases; junction bases not matched to a gene: 5. The CDR3 reads CASSPRDRGLNEQFF. In DNA form, the CDR3 reads TGTGCCAGCAGCCCCCGGGACAGGGGGCTCAATGAGCAGTTCTTC. Variable domain in full (rest from reference TRBV11-2 and TRBJ2-1): EAGVAQSPRYKIIEKRQSVAFWCNPISGHATLYWYQQILGQGPKLLIQFQNNGVVDDSQLPKDRFSAERLKGVDSTLKIQPAKLEDSAVYLCASSPRDRGLNEQFFGPGTRLTVL.

The chain has TRBV5-1 and TRBJ2-1, with D perhaps assigned TRBD1 or TRBD2 (5 bases each). Germline assignment: CDR1 SGHRS and CDR2 YFSETQ. The ends were cut back, 0 bases at V and 6 bases at J, with 16 bases in the middle. The CDR3 is 16 amino acids. Written as DNA, the CDR3 is TGCGCCAGCAGCTTGGGAGGGACCCGGGCCGGCAATGAGCAGTTCTTC. It yields the protein CASSLGGTRAGNEQFF.

This chain links TRBV7-6 with TRBJ2-7; D is possibly TRBD1 (6 bases). The CDR3 runs to 13 residues. Germline values: CDR1 SGHVS, CDR2 FNYEAQ. V lost 5 bases to trimming and J lost 5 bases, with 13 bases between them. In DNA form, the CDR3 reads TGTGCCAGCAGCCCGGCAGGGGTCCACGAGCAGTACGTC. Translated, it gives CASSPAGVHEQYV.

This clone was detected a few times. This chain joins TRBV19 and TRBJ2-7; D is uncertain. The CDR3 is made up of 14 amino acids. Per germline, CDR1 LNHDA and CDR2 SQIVND (reference sequence). Between the trimmed V and J ends, which lost 2 bases and 1 base, there was a span of 9 bases. The CDR3 DNA is TGTGCCAGTAGTATACAGGCCGATTCCTACGAGCAGTACTTC. The encoded protein is CASSIQADSYEQYF.

This clone was seen a handful of times. The chain couples TRBV5-1 to TRBJ1-2; D is possibly TRBD1 (5 bases). This CDR3 comprises 13 residues. Trimming left V 0 bases short and J 6 bases short, with 9 bases between. Per germline, CDR1 SGHRS and CDR2 YFSETQ. The CDR3 DNA reads as TGCGCCAGCAGCTTGGATAAAGGGGATGGCTACACCTTC. It encodes CASSLDKGDGYTF.